This TCR beta chain was sequenced for a study of regulatory T cells in long-lasting Graves disease. As for the study in general: Antithyroid drugs had been taken under 3 months by newly diagnosed Graves' patients. Overall study results and limits: Favoring TRBV28, TRBJ1-2 and TRBJ2-5 was a feature seen in persistent disease.

Germline V gene sequence: CDR1 SQVTM, CDR2 ANQGSEA. V lost 0 bases, J lost 4 bases, and 3 bases stayed unmatched. The CDR3 loop spans 14 amino acids. This clonotype was recorded many times. The antigen remains undetermined. Sample time point: newly diagnosed GD, antithyroid drugs for less than 3 months. From PBMCs, RNA was extracted and then used to make the TCR library. Investigators prepared the TCR beta libraries by applying iRepertoire HTBI primers and Arm-PCR of CDR3 regions. TCRdb called the multiplex PCR reads again in MiXCR, with one record for every CDR3 protein. The table records approximately 440,000 distinct CDR3 sequences, 15% to 20% of them present only once. These same records also appear under a second study, on T cells in Graves' hyperthyroidism and ophthalmopathy. That investigation notes: Uncontrolled infection, other autoimmune disease, pregnancy and lactation each barred patients from inclusion.

The sequencing used peripheral blood mononuclear cells (PBMCs), collected at new diagnosis, from a patient treated with antithyroid drugs. This TCR was sampled from a man in his forties or fifties with Graves disease. The chain uses TRBV29-1 and TRBJ1-1; 9 bases map to TRBD1. In DNA form, the CDR3 reads TGCAGCGTTGAAGATAGACAGGGGGTCACTGAAGCTTTCTTT. It is translated as CSVEDRQGVTEAFF.